The text below deals with one T cell receptor beta chain. Its antigen is undetermined. This record belongs to a study of cytomegalovirus exposure and HLA in healthy donors. Study in general: Within an early data release were roughly 90 million unique TCRs drawn from HLA-typed donors. General study points: Analyzed later, association rates of TCRs varied across HLA loci, with DRB1 most and HLA-C fewest. It was 164 TCR beta chains that were listed as cytomegalovirus-associated. A few chains linked to CMV were shown in vitro to be specific for CMV antigens.

V lost 4 bases and J lost 4; bases outside the gene matches: 4. The CDR3 length is 15 residues. Looked up from germline, CDR1 is LGHNA and CDR2 is YSLEER. The primer mix had 60 Vbeta and 13 Jbeta primers. Measured with immunoSEQ multiplex PCR; TCRdb has only the in-frame clones, and not every one. There are 200,000 to 300,000 clones in the sample; 84% occur only once, and 2% lies in the top ten. This TCR was sampled from a woman aged 40 to 50 in good health and CMV-seropositive. The sequenced sample consisted of PBMCs. J is TRBJ2-7 and V is TRBV4-3; 13 nucleotides match TRBD2. CDR3 coding DNA: TGCGCCAGCAGCCTTACTAGCGGGGGGGGATACGAGCAGTACTTC. Translation gives CASSLTSGGGYEQYF.